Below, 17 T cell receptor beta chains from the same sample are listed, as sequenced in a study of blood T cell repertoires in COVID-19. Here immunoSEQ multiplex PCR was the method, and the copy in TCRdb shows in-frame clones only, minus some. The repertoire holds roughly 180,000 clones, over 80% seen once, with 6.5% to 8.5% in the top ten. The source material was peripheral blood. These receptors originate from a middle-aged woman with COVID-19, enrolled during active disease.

The CDR3 spells CASSGMLAGGSDTQYF. As DNA, the CDR3 is TGTGCCAGCAGTGGGATGCTAGCGGGGGGCAGCGATACGCAGTATTTT. The rearrangement links TRBV25-1 to TRBJ2-3, with 11 bases matching TRBD2. V lost 4 bases, J lost 6 bases, and 9 bases stayed unmatched. CDR1 and CDR2 (germline): MGHDK, SYGVNS. The length of the CDR3 is 16 residues.

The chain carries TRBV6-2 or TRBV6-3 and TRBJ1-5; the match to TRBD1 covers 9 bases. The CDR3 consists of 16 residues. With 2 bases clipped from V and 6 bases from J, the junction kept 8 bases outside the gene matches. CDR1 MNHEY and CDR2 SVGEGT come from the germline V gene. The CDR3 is CASSYRDRAGGQPQHF. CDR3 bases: TGTGCCAGCAGTTACCGGGACAGGGCGGGGGGTCAGCCCCAGCATTTT.

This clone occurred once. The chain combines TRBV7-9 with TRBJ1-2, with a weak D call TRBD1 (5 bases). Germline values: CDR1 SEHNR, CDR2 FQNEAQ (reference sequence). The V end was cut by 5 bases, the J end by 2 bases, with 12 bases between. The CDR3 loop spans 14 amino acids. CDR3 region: CASSPPNRNYGYTF. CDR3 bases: TGTGCCAGCAGCCCCCCGAACAGGAACTATGGCTACACCTTC.

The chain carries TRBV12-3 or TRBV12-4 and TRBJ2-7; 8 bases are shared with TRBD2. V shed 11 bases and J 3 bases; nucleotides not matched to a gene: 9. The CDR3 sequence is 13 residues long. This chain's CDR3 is CAVGPGLDYEQYF. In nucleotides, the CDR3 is TGTGCCGTGGGGCCGGGACTAGACTACGAGCAGTACTTC.

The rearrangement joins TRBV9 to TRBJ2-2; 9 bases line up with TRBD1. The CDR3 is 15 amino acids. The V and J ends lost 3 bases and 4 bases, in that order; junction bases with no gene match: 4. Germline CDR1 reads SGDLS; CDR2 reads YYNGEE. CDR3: CASSGDRGGTGELFF. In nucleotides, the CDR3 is TGTGCCAGCAGCGGTGACAGGGGGGGCACCGGGGAGCTGTTTTTT. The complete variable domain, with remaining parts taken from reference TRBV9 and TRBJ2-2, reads DSGVTQTPKHLITATGQRVTLRCSPRSGDLSVYWYQQSLDQGLQFLIQYYNGEERAKGNILERFSAQQFPDLHSELNLSSLELGDSALYFCASSGDRGGTGELFFGEGSRLTVL.

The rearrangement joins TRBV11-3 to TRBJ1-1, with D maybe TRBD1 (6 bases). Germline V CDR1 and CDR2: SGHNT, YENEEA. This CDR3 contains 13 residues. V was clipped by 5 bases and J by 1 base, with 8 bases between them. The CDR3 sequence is CASSKDRNTEAFF. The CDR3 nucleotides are TGTGCCAGCAGCAAGGACAGGAACACTGAAGCTTTCTTT. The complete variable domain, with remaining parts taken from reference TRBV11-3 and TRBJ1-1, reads EAGVVQSPRYKIIEKKQPVAFWCNPISGHNTLYWYLQNLGQGPELLIRYENEEAVDDSQLPKDRFSAERLKGVDSTLKIQPAELGDSAVYLCASSKDRNTEAFFGQGTRLTVV.

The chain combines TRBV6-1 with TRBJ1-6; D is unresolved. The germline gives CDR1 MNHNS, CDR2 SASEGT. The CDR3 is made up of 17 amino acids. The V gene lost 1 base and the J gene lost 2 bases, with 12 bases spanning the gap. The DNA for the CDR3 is TGTGCCAGCAGTGAAGGGGGAGCATCGACCTATAATTCACCCCTCCACTTT. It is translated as CASSEGGASTYNSPLHF.

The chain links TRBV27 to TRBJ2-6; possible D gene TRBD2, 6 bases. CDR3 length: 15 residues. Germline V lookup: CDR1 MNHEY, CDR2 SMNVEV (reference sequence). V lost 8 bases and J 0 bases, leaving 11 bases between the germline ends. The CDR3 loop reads CASALGGSGANVLTF. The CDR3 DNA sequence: TGTGCCAGCGCTCTGGGGGGCTCTGGGGCCAACGTCCTGACTTTC.

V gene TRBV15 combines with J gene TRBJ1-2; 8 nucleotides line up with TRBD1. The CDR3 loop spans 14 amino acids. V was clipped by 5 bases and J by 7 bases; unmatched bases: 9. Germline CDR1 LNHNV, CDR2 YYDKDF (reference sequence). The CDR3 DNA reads TGTGCCACCAGCTTTGGACAGGGACCCCTTGGCTACACCTTC. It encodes CATSFGQGPLGYTF.

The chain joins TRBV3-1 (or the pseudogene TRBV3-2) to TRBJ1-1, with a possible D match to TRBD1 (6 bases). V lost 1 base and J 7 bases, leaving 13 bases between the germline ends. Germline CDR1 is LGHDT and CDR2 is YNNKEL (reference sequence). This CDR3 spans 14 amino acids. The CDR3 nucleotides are TGTGCCAGCAGCCAAGGCGCGGGGGGGCTTGAAGCTTTCTTT. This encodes CASSQGAGGLEAFF.

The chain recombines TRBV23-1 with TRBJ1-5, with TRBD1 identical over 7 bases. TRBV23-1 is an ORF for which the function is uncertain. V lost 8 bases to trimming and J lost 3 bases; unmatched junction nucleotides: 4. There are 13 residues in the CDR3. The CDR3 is CASPGGNNQPQHF. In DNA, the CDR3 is TGCGCCAGCCCAGGGGGGAACAATCAGCCCCAGCATTTT.

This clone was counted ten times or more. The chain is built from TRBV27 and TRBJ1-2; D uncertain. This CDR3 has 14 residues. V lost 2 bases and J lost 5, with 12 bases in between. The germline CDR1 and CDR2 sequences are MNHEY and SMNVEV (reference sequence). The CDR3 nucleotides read TGTGCCAGCAGTTTAGCCGGGATCGGGTATGGCTACACCTTC. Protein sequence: CASSLAGIGYGYTF.

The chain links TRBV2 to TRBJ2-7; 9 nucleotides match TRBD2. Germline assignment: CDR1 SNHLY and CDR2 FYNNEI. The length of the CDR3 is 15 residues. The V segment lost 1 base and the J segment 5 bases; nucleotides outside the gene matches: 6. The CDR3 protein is CASSEVAGVWHEQYF. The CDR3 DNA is TGTGCCAGCAGTGAAGTAGCGGGAGTATGGCACGAGCAGTACTTC.

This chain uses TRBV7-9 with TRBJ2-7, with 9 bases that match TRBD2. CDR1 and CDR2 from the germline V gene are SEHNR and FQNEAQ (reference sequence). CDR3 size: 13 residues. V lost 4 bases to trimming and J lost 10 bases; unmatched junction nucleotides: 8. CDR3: CASSSAGGIGQYF. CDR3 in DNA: TGTGCCAGCAGCTCAGCGGGGGGTATCGGTCAGTACTTC. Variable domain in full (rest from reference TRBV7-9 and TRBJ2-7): DTGVSQNPRHKITKRGQNVTFRCDPISEHNRLYWYRQTLGQGPEFLTYFQNEAQLEKSRLLSDRFSAERPKGSFSTLEIQRTEQGDSAMYLCASSSAGGIGQYFGPGTRLTVT.

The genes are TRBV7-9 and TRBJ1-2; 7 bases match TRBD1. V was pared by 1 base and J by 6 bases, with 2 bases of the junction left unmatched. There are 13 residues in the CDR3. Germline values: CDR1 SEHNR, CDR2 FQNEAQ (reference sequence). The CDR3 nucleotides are TGTGCCAGCAGCTTAGGGGGGACAGATGGCTACACCTTC. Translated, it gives CASSLGGTDGYTF.

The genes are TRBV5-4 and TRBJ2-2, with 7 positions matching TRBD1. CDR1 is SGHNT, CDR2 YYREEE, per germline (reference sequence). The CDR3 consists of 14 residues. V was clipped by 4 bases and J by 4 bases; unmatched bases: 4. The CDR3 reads CASSLTGPTGELFF. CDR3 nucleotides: TGTGCCAGCAGCCTGACAGGGCCCACCGGGGAGCTGTTTTTT.

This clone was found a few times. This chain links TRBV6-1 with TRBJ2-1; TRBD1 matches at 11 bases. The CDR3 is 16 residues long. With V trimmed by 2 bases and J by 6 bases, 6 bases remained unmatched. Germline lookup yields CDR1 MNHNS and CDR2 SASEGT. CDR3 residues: CASSESTGTGGNEQFF. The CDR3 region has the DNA TGTGCCAGCAGTGAAAGTACCGGGACAGGGGGCAATGAGCAGTTCTTC.